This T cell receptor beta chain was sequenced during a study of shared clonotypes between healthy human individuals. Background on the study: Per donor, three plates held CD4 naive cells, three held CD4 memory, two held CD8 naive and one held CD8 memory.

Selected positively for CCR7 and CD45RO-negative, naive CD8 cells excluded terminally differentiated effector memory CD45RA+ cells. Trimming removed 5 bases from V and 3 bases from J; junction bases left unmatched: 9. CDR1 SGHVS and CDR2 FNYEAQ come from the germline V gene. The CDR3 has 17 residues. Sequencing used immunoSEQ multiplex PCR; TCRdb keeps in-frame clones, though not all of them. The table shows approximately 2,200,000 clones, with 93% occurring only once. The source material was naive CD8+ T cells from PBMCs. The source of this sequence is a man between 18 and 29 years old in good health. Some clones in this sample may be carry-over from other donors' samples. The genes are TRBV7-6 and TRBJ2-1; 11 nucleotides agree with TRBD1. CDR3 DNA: TGTGCCAGCAGCCGCTCAATGGGGACAGGGGGCTACAATGAGCAGTTCTTC. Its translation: CASSRSMGTGGYNEQFF.